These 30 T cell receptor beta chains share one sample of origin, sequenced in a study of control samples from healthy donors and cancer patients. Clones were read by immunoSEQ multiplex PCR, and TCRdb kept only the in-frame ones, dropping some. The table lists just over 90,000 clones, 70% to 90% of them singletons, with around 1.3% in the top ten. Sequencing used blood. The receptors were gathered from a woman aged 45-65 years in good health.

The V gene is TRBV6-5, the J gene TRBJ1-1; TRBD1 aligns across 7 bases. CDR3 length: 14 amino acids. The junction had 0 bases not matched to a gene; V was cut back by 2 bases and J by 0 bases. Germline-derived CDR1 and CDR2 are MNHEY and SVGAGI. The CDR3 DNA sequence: TGTGCCAGCAGTTACAGGGGGCTGAACACTGAAGCTTTCTTT. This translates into CASSYRGLNTEAFF.

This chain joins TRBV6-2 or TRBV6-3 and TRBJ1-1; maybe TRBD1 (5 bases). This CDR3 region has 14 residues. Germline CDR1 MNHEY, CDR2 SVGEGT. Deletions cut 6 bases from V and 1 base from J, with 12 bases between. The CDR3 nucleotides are TGTGCCAGCAGCCAAGGACATCCGAACACTGAAGCTTTCTTT. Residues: CASSQGHPNTEAFF.

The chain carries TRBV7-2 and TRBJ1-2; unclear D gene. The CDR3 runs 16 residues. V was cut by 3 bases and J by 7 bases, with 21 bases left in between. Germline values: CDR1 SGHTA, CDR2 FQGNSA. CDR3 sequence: CASSFPGGLRFSGYTF. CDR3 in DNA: TGTGCCAGCAGCTTCCCGGGTGGGCTGCGTTTTTCTGGCTACACCTTC.

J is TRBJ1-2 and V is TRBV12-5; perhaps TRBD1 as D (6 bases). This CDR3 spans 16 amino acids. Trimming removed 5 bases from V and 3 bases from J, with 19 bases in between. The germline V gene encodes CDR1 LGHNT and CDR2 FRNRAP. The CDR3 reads CASGPQLQGGDYGYTF. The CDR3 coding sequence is TGTGCTAGTGGTCCCCAACTACAGGGAGGAGACTATGGCTACACCTTC.

CDR3 loop: CASSMTGLNTDTQYF. CDR3 nucleotide sequence: TGTGCCAGTAGTATGACTGGACTGAACACAGATACGCAGTATTTT. This chain uses TRBV19 with TRBJ2-3; tentative D call: TRBD2 (5 bases). CDR1 LNHDA and CDR2 SQIVND come from the germline V gene (reference sequence). This CDR3 is built from 15 residues. The V end was cut by 3 bases, the J end by 2 bases, with 12 bases between. The full variable domain, with the rest looked up from reference TRBV19 and TRBJ2-3, is DGGITQSPKYLFRKEGQNVTLSCEQNLNHDAMYWYRQDPGQGLRLIYYSQIVNDFQKGDIAEGYSVSREKKESFPLTVTSAQKNPTAFYLCASSMTGLNTDTQYFGPGTRLTVL.

Here the CDR3 reads CASRRGGDQPQHF. Here the CDR3 DNA reads TGTGCCAGCAGGCGGGGGGGGGATCAGCCCCAGCATTTT. The J gene is TRBJ1-5, the V gene TRBV12-3 or TRBV12-4; possible D gene TRBD1, 5 bases. CDR3 length: 13 amino acids. V lost 6 bases, J lost 5 bases, and 11 bases lay in between.

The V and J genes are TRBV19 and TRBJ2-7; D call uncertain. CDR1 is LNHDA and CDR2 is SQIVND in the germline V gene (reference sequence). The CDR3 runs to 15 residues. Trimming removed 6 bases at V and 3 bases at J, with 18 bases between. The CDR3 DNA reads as TGTGCCAGTAGAGTGGACCACGCACGTCTCTACGAGCAGTACTTC. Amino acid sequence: CASRVDHARLYEQYF.

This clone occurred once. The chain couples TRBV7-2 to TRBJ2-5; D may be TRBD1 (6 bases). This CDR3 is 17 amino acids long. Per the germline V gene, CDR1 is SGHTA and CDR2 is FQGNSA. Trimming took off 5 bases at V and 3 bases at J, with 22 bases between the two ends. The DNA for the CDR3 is TGTGCCAGCAGCAAGTCTCCTTCAACCGGGACAAAAGAGACCCAGTACTTC. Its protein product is CASSKSPSTGTKETQYF.

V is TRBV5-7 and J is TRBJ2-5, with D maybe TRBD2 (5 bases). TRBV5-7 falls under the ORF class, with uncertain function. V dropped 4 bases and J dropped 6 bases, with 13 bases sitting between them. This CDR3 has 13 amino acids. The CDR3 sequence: CASSMRVLKTQYF. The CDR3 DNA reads TGTGCCAGCAGCATGAGGGTCTTGAAGACCCAGTACTTC.

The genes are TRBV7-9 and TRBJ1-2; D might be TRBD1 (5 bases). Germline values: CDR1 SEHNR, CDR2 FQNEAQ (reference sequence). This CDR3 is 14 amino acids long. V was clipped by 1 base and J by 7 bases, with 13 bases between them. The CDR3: CASSLEWRDGGYTF. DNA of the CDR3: TGTGCCAGCAGCTTAGAGTGGCGGGACGGTGGCTACACCTTC.

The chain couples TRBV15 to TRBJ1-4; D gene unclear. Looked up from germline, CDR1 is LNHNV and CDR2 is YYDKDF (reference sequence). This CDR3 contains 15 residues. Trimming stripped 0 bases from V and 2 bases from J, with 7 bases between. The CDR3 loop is CATSRDLGTNEKLFF. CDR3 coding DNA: TGTGCCACCAGCAGAGATCTGGGGACTAATGAAAAACTGTTTTTT. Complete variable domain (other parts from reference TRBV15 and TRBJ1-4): DAMVIQNPRYQVTQFGKPVTLSCSQTLNHNVMYWYQQKSSQAPKLLFHYYDKDFNNEADTPDNFQSRRPNTSFCFLDIRSPGLGDTAMYLCATSRDLGTNEKLFFGSGTQLSVL.

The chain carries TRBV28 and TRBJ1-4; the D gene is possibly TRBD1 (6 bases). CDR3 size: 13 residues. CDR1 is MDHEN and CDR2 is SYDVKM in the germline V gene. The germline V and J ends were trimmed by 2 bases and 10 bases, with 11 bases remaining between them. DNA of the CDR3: TGTGCCAGCAGTTTACTCAGGGGTGGAAAACTGTTTTTT. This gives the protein CASSLLRGGKLFF.

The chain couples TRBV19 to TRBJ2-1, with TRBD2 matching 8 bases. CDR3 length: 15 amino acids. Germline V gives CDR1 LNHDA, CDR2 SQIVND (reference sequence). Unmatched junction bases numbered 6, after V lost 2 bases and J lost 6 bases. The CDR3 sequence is CASSITGGPINEQFF. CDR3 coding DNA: TGTGCCAGTAGTATAACGGGAGGGCCGATCAATGAGCAGTTCTTC.

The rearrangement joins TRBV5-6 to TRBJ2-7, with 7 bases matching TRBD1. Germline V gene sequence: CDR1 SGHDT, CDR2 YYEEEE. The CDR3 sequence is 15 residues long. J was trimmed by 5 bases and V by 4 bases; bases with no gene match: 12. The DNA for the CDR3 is TGTGCCAGCAGCATAAGGGGGCTGACTGCGCACGAGCAGTACTTC. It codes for CASSIRGLTAHEQYF.

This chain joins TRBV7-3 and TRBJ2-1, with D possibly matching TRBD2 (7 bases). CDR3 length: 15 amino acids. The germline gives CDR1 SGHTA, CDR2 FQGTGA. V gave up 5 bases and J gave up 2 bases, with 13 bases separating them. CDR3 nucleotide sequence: TGTGCCAGCAGCCAGGGCGGGGGCACCTACAATGAGCAGTTCTTC. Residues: CASSQGGGTYNEQFF.

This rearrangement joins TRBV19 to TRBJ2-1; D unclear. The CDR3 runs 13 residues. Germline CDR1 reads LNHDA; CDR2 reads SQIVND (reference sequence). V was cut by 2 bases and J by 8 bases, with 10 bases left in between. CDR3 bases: TGTGCCAGTAGTATATTTGGGCATCATGAGCAGTTCTTC. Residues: CASSIFGHHEQFF. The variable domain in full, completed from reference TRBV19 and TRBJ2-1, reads DGGITQSPKYLFRKEGQNVTLSCEQNLNHDAMYWYRQDPGQGLRLIYYSQIVNDFQKGDIAEGYSVSREKKESFPLTVTSAQKNPTAFYLCASSIFGHHEQFFGPGTRLTVL.

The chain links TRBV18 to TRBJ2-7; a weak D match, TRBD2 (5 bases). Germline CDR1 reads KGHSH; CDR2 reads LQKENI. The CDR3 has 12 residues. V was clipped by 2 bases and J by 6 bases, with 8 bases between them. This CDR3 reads CASSPEGGEQYF. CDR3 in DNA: TGTGCCAGCTCACCAGAGGGCGGCGAGCAGTACTTC.

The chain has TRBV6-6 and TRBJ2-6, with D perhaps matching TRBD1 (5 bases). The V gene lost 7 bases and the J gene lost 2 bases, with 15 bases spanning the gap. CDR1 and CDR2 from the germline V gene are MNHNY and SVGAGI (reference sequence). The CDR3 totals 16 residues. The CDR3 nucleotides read TGTGCCAGCACTGACAGTCAAAGGGCTGGGGCCAACGTCCTGACTTTC. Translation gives CASTDSQRAGANVLTF.

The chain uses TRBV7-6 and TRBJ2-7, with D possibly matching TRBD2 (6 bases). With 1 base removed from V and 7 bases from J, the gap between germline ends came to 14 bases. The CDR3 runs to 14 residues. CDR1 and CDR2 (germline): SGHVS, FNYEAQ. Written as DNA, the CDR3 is TGTGCCAGCAGCTTAGTGCCGGGAGAAGGGGAGCAGTACTTC. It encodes CASSLVPGEGEQYF.

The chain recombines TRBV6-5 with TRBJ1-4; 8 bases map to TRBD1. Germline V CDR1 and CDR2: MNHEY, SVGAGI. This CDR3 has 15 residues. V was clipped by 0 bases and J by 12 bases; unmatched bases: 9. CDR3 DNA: TGTGCCAGCAGTTACTCGTGGGGACAGGTCGGAGAACTGTTTTTT. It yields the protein CASSYSWGQVGELFF.

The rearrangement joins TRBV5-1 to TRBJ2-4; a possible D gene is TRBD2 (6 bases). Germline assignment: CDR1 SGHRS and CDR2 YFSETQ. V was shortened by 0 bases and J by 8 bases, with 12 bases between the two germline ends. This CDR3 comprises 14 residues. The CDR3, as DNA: TGCGCCAGCAGCTTGGTAGGGTGGGGGGACATTCAGTACTTC. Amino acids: CASSLVGWGDIQYF. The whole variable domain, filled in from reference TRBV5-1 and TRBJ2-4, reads KAGVTQTPRYLIKTRGQQVTLSCSPISGHRSVSWYQQTPGQGLQFLFEYFSETQRNKGNFPGRFSGRQFSNSRSEMNVSTLELGDSALYLCASSLVGWGDIQYFGAGTRLSVL.

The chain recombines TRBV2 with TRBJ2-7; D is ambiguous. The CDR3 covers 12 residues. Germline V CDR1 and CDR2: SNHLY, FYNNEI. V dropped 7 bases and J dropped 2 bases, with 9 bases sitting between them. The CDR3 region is CASTRVTYEQYF. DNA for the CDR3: TGTGCCAGCACCCGGGTTACCTACGAGCAGTACTTC.

Written as DNA, the CDR3 is TGTGCCAGCAGGATACAGGGACGCGAGACTGAAGCTTTCTTT. Its translation is CASRIQGRETEAFF. The rearrangement links TRBV28 to TRBJ1-1, with TRBD1 as a possible D gene (6 bases). Per the germline V gene, CDR1 is MDHEN and CDR2 is SYDVKM. The V gene lost 6 bases and the J gene lost 5 bases, with 16 bases spanning the gap. This CDR3 is 14 amino acids long.

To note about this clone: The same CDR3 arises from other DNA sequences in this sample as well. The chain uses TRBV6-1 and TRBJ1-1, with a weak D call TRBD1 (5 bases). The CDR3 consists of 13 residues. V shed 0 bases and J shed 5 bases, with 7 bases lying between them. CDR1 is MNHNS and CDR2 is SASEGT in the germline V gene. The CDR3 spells CASSEARGTEAFF. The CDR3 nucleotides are TGTGCCAGCAGTGAAGCTAGGGGTACTGAAGCTTTCTTT.

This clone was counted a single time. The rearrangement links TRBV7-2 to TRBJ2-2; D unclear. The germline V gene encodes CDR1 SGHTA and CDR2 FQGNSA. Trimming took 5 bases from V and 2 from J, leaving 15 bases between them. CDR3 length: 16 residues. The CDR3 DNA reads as TGTGCCAGCAGCCAGAGGTCAACATACAACACCGGGGAGCTGTTTTTT. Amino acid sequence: CASSQRSTYNTGELFF.

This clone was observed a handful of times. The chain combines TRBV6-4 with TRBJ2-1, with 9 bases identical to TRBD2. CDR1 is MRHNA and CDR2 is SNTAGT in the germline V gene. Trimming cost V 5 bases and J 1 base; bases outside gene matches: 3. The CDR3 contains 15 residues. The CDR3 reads CASSPLAGSYNEQFF. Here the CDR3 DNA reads TGTGCCAGCAGTCCCCTAGCGGGGTCCTACAATGAGCAGTTCTTC.

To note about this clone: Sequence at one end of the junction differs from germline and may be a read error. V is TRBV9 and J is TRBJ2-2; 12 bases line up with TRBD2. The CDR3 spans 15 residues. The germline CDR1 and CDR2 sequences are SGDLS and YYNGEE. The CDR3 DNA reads TGTGCCCGCAGCGTGGCTAGCGGGGGGGCCGGGGAGCTGTTTTTT. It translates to CARSVASGGAGELFF.

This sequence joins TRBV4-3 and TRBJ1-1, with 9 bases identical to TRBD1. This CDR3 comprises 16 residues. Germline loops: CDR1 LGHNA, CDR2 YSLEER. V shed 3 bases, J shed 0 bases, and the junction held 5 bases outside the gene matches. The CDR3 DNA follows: TGCGCCAGCAGCCAGACAGGGGGAAGGATGAACACTGAAGCTTTCTTT. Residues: CASSQTGGRMNTEAFF.

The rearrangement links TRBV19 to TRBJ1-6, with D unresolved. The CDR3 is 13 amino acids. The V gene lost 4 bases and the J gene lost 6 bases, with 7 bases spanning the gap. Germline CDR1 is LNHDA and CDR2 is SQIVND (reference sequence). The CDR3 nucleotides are TGTGCCAGTAGTACAGAAATTAATTCACCCCTCCACTTT. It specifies CASSTEINSPLHF.

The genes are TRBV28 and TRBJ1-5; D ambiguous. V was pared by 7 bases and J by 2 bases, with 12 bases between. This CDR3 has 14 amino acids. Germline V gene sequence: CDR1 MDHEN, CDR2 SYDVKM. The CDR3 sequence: CASIHSDGNQPQHF. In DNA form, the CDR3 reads TGTGCCAGCATTCATAGTGATGGCAATCAGCCCCAGCATTTT.